Following are 9 T cell receptor beta chains from one sample sequenced in a study of cytomegalovirus exposure and HLA in healthy donors. Use of 60 Vbeta and 13 Jbeta primers characterized the PCR. Sequencing used immunoSEQ multiplex PCR; TCRdb keeps in-frame clones, though not all of them. Here the sample spans 150,000 to 200,000 clones, 80% being singletons. The sequenced sample consisted of PBMCs. The source is a boy between 10 and 17 years old in good health and CMV-seronegative.

This rearrangement joins TRBV7-9 to TRBJ2-3; tentative D call: TRBD2 (5 bases). The CDR3 covers 16 residues. The V end lost 5 bases, the J end lost 2 bases, and 17 bases lay between the germline ends. Per the germline V gene, CDR1 is SEHNR and CDR2 is FQNEAQ (reference sequence). The CDR3 spells CASSPPWGENTDTQYF. For the CDR3, the DNA is TGTGCCAGCAGCCCCCCCTGGGGAGAAAACACAGATACGCAGTATTTT. The whole variable domain, remainder taken from reference TRBV7-9 and TRBJ2-3, is DTGVSQNPRHKITKRGQNVTFRCDPISEHNRLYWYRQTLGQGPEFLTYFQNEAQLEKSRLLSDRFSAERPKGSFSTLEIQRTEQGDSAMYLCASSPPWGENTDTQYFGPGTRLTVL.

The chain has TRBV9 and TRBJ2-7, with 10 bases lining up with TRBD1. CDR1 and CDR2 from the germline V gene are SGDLS and YYNGEE. There are 13 residues in the CDR3. V shed 3 bases, J shed 3 bases, and the junction held 0 bases outside the gene matches. The DNA of the CDR3 is TGTGCCAGCAGCGGGACAGGGGGCTACGAGCAGTACTTC. Translating gives CASSGTGGYEQYF.

The genes are TRBV30 and TRBJ1-5; 10 bases are shared with TRBD1. J gave up 4 bases and V 6 bases, and 3 bases lay outside the gene matches. This CDR3 has 13 amino acids. The germline CDR1 and CDR2 sequences are GTSNPN and SVGIG (reference sequence). CDR3 region: CACSDRGNQPQHF. The CDR3, as DNA: TGTGCCTGTTCGGACAGGGGGAATCAGCCCCAGCATTTT.

The chain combines TRBV6-5 with TRBJ1-2, with D uncertain. The CDR3 is 15 residues long. V lost 1 base and J lost 1, with 10 bases in between. CDR1 MNHEY and CDR2 SVGAGI come from the germline V gene. The CDR3 is CASSYFTTYNYGYTF. CDR3 nucleotides: TGTGCCAGCAGTTACTTCACGACATATAACTATGGCTACACCTTC.

This sequence joins TRBV7-9 and TRBJ1-1, with D perhaps TRBD1 (6 bases). The V gene's germline CDR1 is SEHNR and CDR2 FQNEAQ (reference sequence). The CDR3 sequence is 13 residues long. The V end was cut by 4 bases, the J end by 4 bases, with 10 bases between. Here the CDR3 DNA reads TGTGCCAGCAGCTCGGGACACCTCACTGAAGCTTTCTTT. It encodes CASSSGHLTEAFF.

The V and J genes are TRBV4-1 and TRBJ2-5, with 12 bases that match TRBD2. Trimming cost V 1 base and J 2 bases; bases outside gene matches: 11. Germline lookup yields CDR1 MGHRA and CDR2 YSYEKL. This CDR3 region has 19 residues. The CDR3, as DNA: TGCGCCAGCAGCCAAGGACTAGCGGGGGCATCGAACCCTCAAGAGACCCAGTACTTC. The encoded protein is CASSQGLAGASNPQETQYF.

The chain couples TRBV12-5 to TRBJ1-2, with a weak D call TRBD1 (5 bases). The V gene lost 4 bases and the J gene lost 1 base, with 10 bases spanning the gap. This CDR3 is 14 amino acids long. The V gene's germline CDR1 is LGHNT and CDR2 FRNRAP. CDR3 nucleotide sequence: TGTGCTAGTGGTTACCCGGGGGGTAACTATGGCTACACCTTC. It codes for CASGYPGGNYGYTF.

The chain joins TRBV4-3 to TRBJ2-5; D is ambiguous. Trimming took off 2 bases at V and 4 bases at J, with 8 bases between the two ends. Looked up from germline, CDR1 is LGHNA and CDR2 is YSLEER. The CDR3 is 13 amino acids. The CDR3 nucleotides read TGCGCCAGCAGCCAATCGAACGGAGAGACCCAGTACTTC. Residues: CASSQSNGETQYF.

Remarks on this clone: At one end, the junction sequence differs from germline, possibly due to a read error. The J gene is TRBJ2-5, the V gene TRBV7-7; D possibly corresponds to TRBD1 (6 bases). Germline V CDR1 and CDR2: SSHAT, FNYEAQ (reference sequence). The length of the CDR3 is 15 residues. CDR3: CASSLVEGVRETQYF. The CDR3 DNA sequence: TGTGCTAGCAGCTTAGTCGAGGGGGTCCGGGAGACCCAGTACTTC.